This T cell receptor beta chain came from a study of T cell clonotyping in hematopoietic cell transplantation. Clones were sequenced by immunoSEQ multiplex PCR, and TCRdb holds only the in-frame ones, with some missing. The table has approximately 42,000 clones, 95% seen once. Trimming took off 5 bases at V and 3 bases at J, with 17 bases between the two ends. This CDR3 is 17 amino acids long. Germline CDR1 and CDR2: SGHVS and FNYEAQ. The source of this sequence is a young man in good health. Some clones in this sample may be carry-over from other donors' samples. The source material was peripheral blood mononuclear cells. The chain combines TRBV7-6 with TRBJ2-6; perhaps D is TRBD1 or TRBD2 (7 bases each). In DNA, the CDR3 is TGTGCCAGCAGCAGGGGGGAGGGGGCTTTTGGGGCCAACGTCCTGACTTTC. Translated: CASSRGEGAFGANVLTF.